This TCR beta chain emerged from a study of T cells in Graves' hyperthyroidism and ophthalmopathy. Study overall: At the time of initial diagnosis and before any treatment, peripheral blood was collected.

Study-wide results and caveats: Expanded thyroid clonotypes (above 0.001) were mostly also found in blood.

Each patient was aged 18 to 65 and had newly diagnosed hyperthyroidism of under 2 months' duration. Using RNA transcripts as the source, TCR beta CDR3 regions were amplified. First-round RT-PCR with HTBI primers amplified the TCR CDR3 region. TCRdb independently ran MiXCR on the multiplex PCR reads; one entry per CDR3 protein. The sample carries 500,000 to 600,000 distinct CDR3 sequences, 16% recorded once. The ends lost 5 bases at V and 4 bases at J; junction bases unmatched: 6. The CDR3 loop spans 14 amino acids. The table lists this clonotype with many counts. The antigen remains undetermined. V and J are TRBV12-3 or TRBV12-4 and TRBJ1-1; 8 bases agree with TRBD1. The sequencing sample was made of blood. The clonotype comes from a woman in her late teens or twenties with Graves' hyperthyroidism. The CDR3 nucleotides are TGTGCCAGCAGTACACAGGGGGTGATCACTGAAGCTTTCTTT. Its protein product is CASSTQGVITEAFF.